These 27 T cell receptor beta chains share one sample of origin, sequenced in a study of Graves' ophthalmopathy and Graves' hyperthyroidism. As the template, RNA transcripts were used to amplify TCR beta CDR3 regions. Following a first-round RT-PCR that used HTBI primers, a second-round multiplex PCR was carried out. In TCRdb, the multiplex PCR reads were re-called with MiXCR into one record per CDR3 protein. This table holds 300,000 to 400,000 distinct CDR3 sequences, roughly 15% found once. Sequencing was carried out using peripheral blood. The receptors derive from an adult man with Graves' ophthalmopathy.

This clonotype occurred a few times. CDR3 in DNA: TGTGCCAGCAGCCGGGGGGACACCCGTTCACCCCTCCACTTT. The encoded protein is CASSRGDTRSPLHF. The chain combines TRBV3-1 with TRBJ1-6; TRBD1 might be the D (6 bases). Trimming cost V 4 bases and J 9 bases, with 13 bases left between them. The length of the CDR3 is 14 residues. The germline V gene has CDR1 LGHDT and CDR2 YNNKEL (reference sequence).

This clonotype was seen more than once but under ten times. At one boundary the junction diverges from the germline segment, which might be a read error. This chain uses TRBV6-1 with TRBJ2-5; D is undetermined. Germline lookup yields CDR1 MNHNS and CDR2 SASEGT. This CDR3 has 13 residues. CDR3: CARSVREEETQYF. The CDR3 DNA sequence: TGTGCCAGAAGTGTCAGAGAGGAAGAGACTCAGTACTTC.

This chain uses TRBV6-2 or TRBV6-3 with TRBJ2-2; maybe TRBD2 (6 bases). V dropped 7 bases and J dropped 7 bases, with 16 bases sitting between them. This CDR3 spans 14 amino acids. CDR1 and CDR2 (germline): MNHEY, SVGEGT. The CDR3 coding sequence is TGTGCCAGCAAGCCCCTAGCGATCGGCGGGGAGCTGTTTTTT. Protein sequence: CASKPLAIGGELFF.

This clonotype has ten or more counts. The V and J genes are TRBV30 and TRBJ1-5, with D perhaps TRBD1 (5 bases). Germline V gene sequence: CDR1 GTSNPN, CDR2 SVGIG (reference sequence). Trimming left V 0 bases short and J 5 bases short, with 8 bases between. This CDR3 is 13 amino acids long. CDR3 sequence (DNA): TGTGCCTGGAGTGTAGACAGAGATCAGCCCCAGCATTTT. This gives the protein CAWSVDRDQPQHF. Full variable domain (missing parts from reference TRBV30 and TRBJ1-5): SQTIHQWPATLVQPVGSPLSLECTVEGTSNPNLYWYRQAAGRGLQLLFYSVGIGQISSEVPQNLSASRPQDRQFILSSKKLLLSDSGFYLCAWSVDRDQPQHFGDGTRLSIL.

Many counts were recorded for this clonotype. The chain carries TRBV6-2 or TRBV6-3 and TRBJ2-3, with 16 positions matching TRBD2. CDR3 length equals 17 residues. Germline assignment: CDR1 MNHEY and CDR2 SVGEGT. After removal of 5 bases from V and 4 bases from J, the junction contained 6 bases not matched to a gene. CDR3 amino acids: CASSPGLAGGPSDTQYF. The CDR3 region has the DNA TGTGCCAGCAGTCCGGGACTAGCGGGAGGGCCCTCAGATACGCAGTATTTT.

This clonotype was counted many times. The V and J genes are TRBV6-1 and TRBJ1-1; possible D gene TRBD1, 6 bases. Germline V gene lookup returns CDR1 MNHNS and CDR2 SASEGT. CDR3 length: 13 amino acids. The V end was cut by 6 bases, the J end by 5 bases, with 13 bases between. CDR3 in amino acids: CASSRGPGTEAFF. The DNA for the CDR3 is TGTGCCAGCAGCAGGGGTCCAGGGACTGAAGCTTTCTTT.

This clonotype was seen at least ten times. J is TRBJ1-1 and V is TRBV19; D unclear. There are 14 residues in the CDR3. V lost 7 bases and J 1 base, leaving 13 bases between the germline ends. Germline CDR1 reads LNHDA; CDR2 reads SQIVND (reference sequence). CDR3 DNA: TGTGCCAGTACTACCGGGGTAGCGAACACTGAAGCTTTCTTT. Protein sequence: CASTTGVANTEAFF.

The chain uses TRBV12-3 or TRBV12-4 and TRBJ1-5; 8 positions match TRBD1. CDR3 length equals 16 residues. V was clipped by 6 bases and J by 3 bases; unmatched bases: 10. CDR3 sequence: CASRGPGQDYNQPQHF. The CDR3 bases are TGTGCCAGCAGAGGGCCGGGACAGGACTACAATCAGCCCCAGCATTTT.

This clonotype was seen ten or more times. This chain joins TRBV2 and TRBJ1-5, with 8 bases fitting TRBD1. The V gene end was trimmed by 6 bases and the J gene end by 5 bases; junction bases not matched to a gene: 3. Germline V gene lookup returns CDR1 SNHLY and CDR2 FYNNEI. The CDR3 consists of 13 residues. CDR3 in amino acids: CASRETGDQPQHF. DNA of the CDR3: TGTGCCAGCAGGGAGACAGGGGATCAGCCCCAGCATTTT.

Here the CDR3 reads CASGTGDASYEQYF. The CDR3 nucleotides read TGTGCCAGCGGGACAGGGGATGCGTCCTACGAGCAGTACTTC. The chain uses TRBV6-1 and TRBJ2-7; TRBD1 aligns across 10 bases. Germline V gives CDR1 MNHNS, CDR2 SASEGT. V lost 8 bases to trimming and J lost 1 base; unmatched junction nucleotides: 5. CDR3 length: 14 amino acids.

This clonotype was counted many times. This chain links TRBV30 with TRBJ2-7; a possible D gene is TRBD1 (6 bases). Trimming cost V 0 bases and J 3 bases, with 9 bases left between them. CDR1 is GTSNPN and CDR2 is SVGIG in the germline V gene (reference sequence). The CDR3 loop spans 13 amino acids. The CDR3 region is CAWSVWGRYEQYF. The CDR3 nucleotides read TGTGCCTGGAGTGTATGGGGGCGCTACGAGCAGTACTTC.

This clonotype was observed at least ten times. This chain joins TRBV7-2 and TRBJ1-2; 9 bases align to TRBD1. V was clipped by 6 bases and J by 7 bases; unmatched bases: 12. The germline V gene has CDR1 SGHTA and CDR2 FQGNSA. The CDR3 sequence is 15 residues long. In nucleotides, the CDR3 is TGTGCCAGCAGGGAAGTCACAGGGGGCGCGAGTGGCTACACCTTC. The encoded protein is CASREVTGGASGYTF.

CDR3 amino acids: CASSPEARVGEQYF. CDR3 coding DNA: TGTGCCAGCAGCCCCGAGGCTCGTGTAGGAGAGCAGTACTTC. The V gene is TRBV3-1, the J gene TRBJ2-7, with no clear D. Germline V gene data show CDR1 as LGHDT and CDR2 as YNNKEL (reference sequence). The CDR3 is 14 residues long. Trimming left V 4 bases short and J 7 bases short, with 17 bases between.

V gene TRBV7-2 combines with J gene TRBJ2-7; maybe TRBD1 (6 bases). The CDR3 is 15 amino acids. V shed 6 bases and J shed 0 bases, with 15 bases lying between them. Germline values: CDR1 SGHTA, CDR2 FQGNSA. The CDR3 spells CASRRTGTNSYEQYF. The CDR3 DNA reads TGTGCCAGCAGACGAACCGGGACAAACTCCTACGAGCAGTACTTC.

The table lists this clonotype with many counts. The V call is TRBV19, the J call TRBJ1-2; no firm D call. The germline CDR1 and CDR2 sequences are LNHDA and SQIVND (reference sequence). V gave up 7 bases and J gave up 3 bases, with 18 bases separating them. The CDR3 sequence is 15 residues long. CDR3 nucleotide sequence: TGTGCCAGTACCCCCGGTAGAGCCGGTGACTATGGCTACACCTTC. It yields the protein CASTPGRAGDYGYTF.

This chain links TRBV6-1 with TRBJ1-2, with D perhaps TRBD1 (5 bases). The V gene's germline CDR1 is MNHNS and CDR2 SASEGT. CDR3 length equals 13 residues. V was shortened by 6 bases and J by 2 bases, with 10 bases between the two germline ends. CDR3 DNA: TGTGCCAGCAGCGGACACAAAAACTATGGCTACACCTTC. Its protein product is CASSGHKNYGYTF.

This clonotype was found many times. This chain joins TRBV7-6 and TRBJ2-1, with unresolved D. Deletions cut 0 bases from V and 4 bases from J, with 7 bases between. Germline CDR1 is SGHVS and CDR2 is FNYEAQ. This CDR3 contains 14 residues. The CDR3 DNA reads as TGTGCCAGCAGCTTAGCAGACGGATACAATGAGCAGTTCTTC. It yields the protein CASSLADGYNEQFF.

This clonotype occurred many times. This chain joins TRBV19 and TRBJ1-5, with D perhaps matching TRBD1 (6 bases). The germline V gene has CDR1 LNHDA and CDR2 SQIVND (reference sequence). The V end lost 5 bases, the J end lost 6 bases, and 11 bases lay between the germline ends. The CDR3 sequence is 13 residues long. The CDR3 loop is CASSVGASQPQHF. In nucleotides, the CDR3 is TGTGCCAGTAGTGTGGGGGCATCTCAGCCCCAGCATTTT.

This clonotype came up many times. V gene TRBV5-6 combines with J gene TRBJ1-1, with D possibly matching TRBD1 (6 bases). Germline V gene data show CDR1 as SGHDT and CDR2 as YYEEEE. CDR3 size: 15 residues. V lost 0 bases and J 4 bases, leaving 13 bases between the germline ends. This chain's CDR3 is CASSLAGGLGTEAFF. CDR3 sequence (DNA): TGTGCCAGCAGCTTGGCGGGGGGGCTGGGCACTGAAGCTTTCTTT.

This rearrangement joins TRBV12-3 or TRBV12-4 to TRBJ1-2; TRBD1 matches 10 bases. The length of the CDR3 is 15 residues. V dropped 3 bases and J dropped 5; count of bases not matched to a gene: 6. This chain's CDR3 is CASSFRDRGRYGYTF. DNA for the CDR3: TGTGCCAGCAGTTTCCGGGACAGGGGAAGGTATGGCTACACCTTC.

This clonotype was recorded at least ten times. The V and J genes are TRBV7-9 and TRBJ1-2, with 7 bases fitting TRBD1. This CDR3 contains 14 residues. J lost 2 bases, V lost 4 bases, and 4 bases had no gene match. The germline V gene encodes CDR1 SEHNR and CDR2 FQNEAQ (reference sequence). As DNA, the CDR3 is TGTGCCAGCAGCTCTGAACAGGGGAACTATGGCTACACCTTC. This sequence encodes CASSSEQGNYGYTF.

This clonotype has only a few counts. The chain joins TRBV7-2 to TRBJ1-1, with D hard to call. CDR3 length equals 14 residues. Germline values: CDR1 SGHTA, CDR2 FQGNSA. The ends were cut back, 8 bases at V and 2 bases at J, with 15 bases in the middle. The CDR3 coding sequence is TGTGCCAGCTCGGACGGCCCGTATAACACTGAAGCTTTCTTT. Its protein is CASSDGPYNTEAFF.

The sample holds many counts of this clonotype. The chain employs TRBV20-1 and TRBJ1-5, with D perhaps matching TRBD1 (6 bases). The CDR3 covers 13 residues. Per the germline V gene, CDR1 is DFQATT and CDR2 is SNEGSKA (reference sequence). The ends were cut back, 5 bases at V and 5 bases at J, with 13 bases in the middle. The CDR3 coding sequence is TGCAGTGCTGAAACAGGGTCCGATCAGCCCCAGCATTTT. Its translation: CSAETGSDQPQHF.

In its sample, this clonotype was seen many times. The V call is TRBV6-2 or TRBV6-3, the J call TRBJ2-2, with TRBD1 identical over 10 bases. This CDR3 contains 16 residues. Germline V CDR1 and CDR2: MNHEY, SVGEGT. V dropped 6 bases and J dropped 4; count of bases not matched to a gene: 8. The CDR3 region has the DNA TGTGCCAGCAGGGACCCCGGGACAGGGGCCACCGGGGAGCTGTTTTTT. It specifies CASRDPGTGATGELFF.

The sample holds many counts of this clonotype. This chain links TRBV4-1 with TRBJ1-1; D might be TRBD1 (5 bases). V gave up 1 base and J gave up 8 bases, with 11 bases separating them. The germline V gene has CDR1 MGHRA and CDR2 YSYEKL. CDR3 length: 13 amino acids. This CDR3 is CASSQGGEREAFF. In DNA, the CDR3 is TGCGCCAGCAGCCAAGGAGGGGAAAGGGAAGCTTTCTTT.

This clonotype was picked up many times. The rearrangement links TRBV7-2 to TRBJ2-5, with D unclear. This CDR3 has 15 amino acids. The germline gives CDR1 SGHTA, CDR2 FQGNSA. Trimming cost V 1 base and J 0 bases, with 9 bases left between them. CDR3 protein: CASSLVDLYQETQYF. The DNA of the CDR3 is TGTGCCAGCAGCTTAGTAGACCTGTACCAAGAGACCCAGTACTTC.

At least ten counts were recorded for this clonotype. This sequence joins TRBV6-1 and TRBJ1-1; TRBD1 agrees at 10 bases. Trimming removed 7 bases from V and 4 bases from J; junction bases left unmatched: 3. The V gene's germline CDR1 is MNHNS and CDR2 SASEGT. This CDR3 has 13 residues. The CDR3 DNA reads TGTGCCAGCACTAGGACAGGGGGCACTGAAGCTTTCTTT. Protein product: CASTRTGGTEAFF.